Shown below are 27 T cell receptor beta chains from a single sample sequenced in a study of cytomegalovirus exposure and HLA in healthy donors. Amplification used 60 Vbeta primers and 13 Jbeta primers. Produced via immunoSEQ multiplex PCR; TCRdb's table is partial and in-frame only. The sample has under 120,000 clones. Sequenced sample: PBMCs. The receptors originated from a man aged 45 to 65 in good health and CMV-seronegative.

The rearrangement joins TRBV6-5 to TRBJ1-3; D may be TRBD1 (5 bases). Trimming removed 2 bases from V and 4 bases from J, with 15 bases in between. This CDR3 contains 16 residues. Germline lookup yields CDR1 MNHEY and CDR2 SVGAGI. CDR3 nucleotide sequence: TGTGCCAGCAGTTACGGGGGGTACAGGTCAGGAAACACCATATATTTT. It encodes CASSYGGYRSGNTIYF.

The chain carries TRBV7-2 and TRBJ2-2, with 9 bases matching TRBD1. Germline V CDR1 and CDR2: SGHTA, FQGNSA. The CDR3 is 14 residues long. Unmatched junction bases numbered 5, after V lost 7 bases and J lost 5 bases. CDR3 region: CASTRDRATGELFF. DNA of the CDR3: TGTGCCAGCACCCGGGACAGGGCGACCGGGGAGCTGTTTTTT.

The rearrangement joins TRBV7-9 to TRBJ2-7; 9 bases fit TRBD2. The V and J ends lost 4 bases and 2 bases, in that order; junction bases with no gene match: 9. CDR1 and CDR2 (germline): SEHNR, FQNEAQ (reference sequence). This CDR3 has 16 residues. The CDR3, as DNA: TGTGCCAGCAGCTCTCCGCGGGAGGGGTCGACCTACGAGCAGTACTTC. As protein: CASSSPREGSTYEQYF.

The V and J genes are TRBV13 and TRBJ1-4; TRBD1 matches 11 bases. After removal of 5 bases from V and 4 bases from J, the junction contained 6 bases not matched to a gene. The CDR3 totals 16 residues. The germline V gene has CDR1 PRHDT and CDR2 FYEKMQ (reference sequence). In DNA form, the CDR3 reads TGTGCCAGCAGCCATGGACAGGGGGCTTTTAATGAAAAACTGTTTTTT. Residues: CASSHGQGAFNEKLFF.

The chain has TRBV7-6 and TRBJ1-1, with a weak D call TRBD1 (5 bases). The germline CDR1 and CDR2 sequences are SGHVS and FNYEAQ. Trimming took 0 bases from V and 8 from J, leaving 16 bases between them. The CDR3 runs 15 residues. Here the CDR3 reads CASSLALGGGWEAFF. DNA for the CDR3: TGTGCCAGCAGCTTAGCCCTGGGGGGGGGATGGGAAGCTTTCTTT.

This chain connects TRBV4-2 to TRBJ2-1; 8 bases align to TRBD2. This CDR3 region has 14 residues. Losses at the gene ends were 6 bases for V and 6 bases for J; bases not matched to a gene: 7. CDR1 and CDR2 from the germline V gene are LGHNA and YNFKEQ. The CDR3 here is CASSKKREGNEQFF. As DNA, the CDR3 is TGTGCCAGCAGTAAAAAACGGGAGGGCAATGAGCAGTTCTTC.

The V and J genes are TRBV28 and TRBJ2-5; the match to TRBD2 covers 10 bases. CDR1 MDHEN and CDR2 SYDVKM come from the germline V gene. Germline trimming cut 5 bases from V and 2 bases from J; bases unmatched to any gene: 5. The CDR3 loop spans 15 amino acids. CDR3 in DNA: TGTGCCAGCAGTGAGATAGCGGGGGGACAAGAGACCCAGTACTTC. Translated, it gives CASSEIAGGQETQYF.

This chain connects TRBV5-4 to TRBJ1-6; D not resolved. V was trimmed by 1 base and J by 8 bases, leaving 4 bases between them. The length of the CDR3 is 12 residues. CDR1 is SGHNT and CDR2 is YYREEE in the germline V gene (reference sequence). The CDR3 DNA sequence: TGTGCCAGCAGCTTGCAGGATTCACCCCTCCACTTT. It codes for CASSLQDSPLHF.

This sequence joins TRBV5-1 and TRBJ2-7, with a possible D match to TRBD2 (7 bases). This CDR3 comprises 18 residues. Per germline, CDR1 SGHRS and CDR2 YFSETQ. Trimming shortened V by 0 bases and J by 7 bases, and 26 bases separated the two germline ends. The CDR3 protein is CASSLDIGGGRGSGEQYF. In nucleotides, the CDR3 is TGCGCCAGCAGCTTGGATATAGGCGGGGGCAGGGGCTCGGGGGAGCAGTACTTC.

The chain employs TRBV5-4 and TRBJ2-7, with D possibly being TRBD1 (6 bases). V lost 3 bases and J lost 5, with 15 bases in between. The germline gives CDR1 SGHNT, CDR2 YYREEE (reference sequence). The CDR3 totals 14 residues. CDR3 DNA: TGTGCCAGCAGCTCGAAAATCGCAGGGGACGAGCAGTACTTC. Protein product: CASSSKIAGDEQYF.

This rearrangement joins TRBV5-1 to TRBJ1-1; no firm D call. The CDR3 extends over 13 amino acids. Germline CDR1 is SGHRS and CDR2 is YFSETQ. The V gene lost 0 bases and the J gene lost 3 bases, with 6 bases spanning the gap. The CDR3: CASSLARDTEAFF. The CDR3 DNA follows: TGCGCCAGCAGCTTGGCCCGGGACACTGAAGCTTTCTTT.

J is TRBJ2-1 and V is TRBV19, with 10 bases fitting TRBD1. The CDR3 is 16 residues long. Trimming took 5 bases from V and 9 from J; bases not matched to a gene: 13. Germline V gene sequence: CDR1 LNHDA, CDR2 SQIVND (reference sequence). As DNA, the CDR3 is TGTGCCAGTAGTGCCCACGACAGGGGGCGCCAAGGTGAGCAGTTCTTC. As protein: CASSAHDRGRQGEQFF.

The chain recombines TRBV13 with TRBJ2-1; 8 positions match TRBD2. V lost 3 bases to trimming and J lost 3 bases; unmatched junction nucleotides: 1. The V gene's germline CDR1 is PRHDT and CDR2 FYEKMQ (reference sequence). The CDR3 sequence is 14 residues long. In DNA form, the CDR3 reads TGTGCCAGCAGCTTCACTAGCGGCTACAATGAGCAGTTCTTC. Translated: CASSFTSGYNEQFF.

V and J are TRBV4-3 and TRBJ1-2; 7 bases agree with TRBD1. V gave up 3 bases and J gave up 2 bases; unmatched junction bases: 3. This CDR3 spans 14 amino acids. From germline, CDR1 is LGHNA and CDR2 YSLEER. The CDR3 spells CASSHPGQNYGYTF. The CDR3 coding sequence is TGCGCCAGCAGCCATCCGGGACAGAACTATGGCTACACCTTC.

V gene TRBV7-8 combines with J gene TRBJ1-5; 11 positions agree with TRBD1. The CDR3 spans 17 residues. Germline trimming cut 3 bases from V and 4 bases from J; bases unmatched to any gene: 8. Germline V CDR1 and CDR2: SGHVS, FQNEAQ. The CDR3 nucleotides are TGTGCCAGCAGCTTGAGCCCGGGACAGGGGGTTAATCAGCCCCAGCATTTT. Amino acid sequence: CASSLSPGQGVNQPQHF.

This chain links TRBV7-2 with TRBJ1-2; 7 nucleotides match TRBD1. CDR1 SGHTA and CDR2 FQGNSA come from the germline V gene. CDR3 length equals 15 residues. Trimming took 4 bases from V and 5 from J; bases not matched to a gene: 10. CDR3 region: CASSSGTVSLYGYTF. The CDR3 nucleotides are TGTGCCAGCAGCTCGGGGACAGTTTCTCTTTATGGCTACACCTTC. The full variable domain, its missing parts supplied by reference TRBV7-2 and TRBJ1-2, is GAGVSQSPSNKVTEKGKDVELRCDPISGHTALYWYRQSLGQGLEFLIYFQGNSAPDKSGLPSDRFSAERTGGSVSTLTIQRTQQEDSAVYLCASSSGTVSLYGYTFGSGTRLTVV.

The genes are TRBV4-3 and TRBJ2-1; 8 positions match TRBD2. The CDR3 has 12 amino acids. Trimming at V came to 6 bases and at J to 10 bases, leaving 5 bases not matched to a gene. Germline CDR1 LGHNA, CDR2 YSLEER. CDR3 DNA sequence: TGCGCCAGCAGACCTCCTAGCGGGGAGCAGTTCTTC. Translated: CASRPPSGEQFF.

This chain connects TRBV5-5 to TRBJ2-5; 8 bases align to TRBD2. Germline V CDR1 and CDR2: SGHKS, YYEKEE (reference sequence). CDR3 length: 16 amino acids. V shed 4 bases, J shed 4 bases, and the junction held 12 bases outside the gene matches. The DNA of the CDR3 is TGTGCCAGCAGCCCCTACGGGGGGGGGCCAGGAGAGACCCAGTACTTC. Its protein product is CASSPYGGGPGETQYF.

This chain connects TRBV5-4 to TRBJ2-6, with D perhaps matching TRBD1 (6 bases). CDR3 length: 17 residues. Trimming took off 4 bases at V and 0 bases at J, with 14 bases between the two ends. Looked up from germline, CDR1 is SGHNT and CDR2 is YYREEE (reference sequence). The CDR3 sequence: CASSRGQIDSGANVLTF. DNA of the CDR3: TGTGCCAGCAGCAGAGGACAGATAGACTCTGGGGCCAACGTCCTGACTTTC.

The rearrangement uses TRBV29-1 and TRBJ2-2; no firm D call. The CDR3 loop spans 12 amino acids. The ends were cut back, 7 bases at V and 3 bases at J, with 9 bases in the middle. Germline CDR1 is SQVTM and CDR2 is ANQGSEA. CDR3 region: CSGQSDTGELFF. In DNA form, the CDR3 reads TGCAGCGGTCAATCAGACACCGGGGAGCTGTTTTTT.

V usage is TRBV7-2 and J usage is TRBJ1-4; D is uncertain. Germline loops: CDR1 SGHTA, CDR2 FQGNSA. Trimming took off 2 bases at V and 4 bases at J, with 8 bases between the two ends. The CDR3 is 14 amino acids. CDR3 region: CASSLWRDNEKLFF. CDR3 DNA: TGTGCCAGCAGCTTATGGCGGGATAATGAAAAACTGTTTTTT.

V and J are TRBV29-1 and TRBJ1-2, with a tentative D call TRBD1 (5 bases). CDR3 length equals 13 residues. CDR1 SQVTM and CDR2 ANQGSEA come from the germline V gene. Trimming removed 2 bases at V and 5 bases at J, with 12 bases between. CDR3 sequence: CSVESSGGYGYTF. CDR3 in DNA: TGCAGCGTTGAATCCTCCGGGGGATATGGCTACACCTTC. Filled out from reference TRBV29-1 and TRBJ1-2, the complete variable domain reads SAVISQKPSRDICQRGTSLTIQCQVDSQVTMMFWYRQQPGQSLTLIATANQGSEATYESGFVIDKFPISRPNLTFSTLTVSNMSPEDSSIYLCSVESSGGYGYTFGSGTRLTVV.

The V and J genes are TRBV5-1 and TRBJ2-5; D is unclear. Trimming removed 0 bases from V and 2 bases from J, with 8 bases in between. This CDR3 is 14 amino acids long. Germline CDR1 is SGHRS and CDR2 is YFSETQ. The CDR3 sequence: CASSLAQLQETQYF. In DNA form, the CDR3 reads TGCGCCAGCAGCTTGGCACAGCTACAAGAGACCCAGTACTTC.

The chain couples TRBV4-1 to TRBJ2-1; 7 bases fit TRBD2. The ends lost 4 bases at V and 8 bases at J; junction bases unmatched: 14. The CDR3 consists of 16 residues. Per the germline V gene, CDR1 is MGHRA and CDR2 is YSYEKL. The CDR3 DNA reads TGCGCCAGCAGCCTGGCCCCTAGCGGACTACAGGATGAGCAGTTCTTC. Protein: CASSLAPSGLQDEQFF.

The genes are TRBV7-2 and TRBJ1-1; no definite D call. This CDR3 is 14 amino acids long. CDR1 is SGHTA and CDR2 is FQGNSA in the germline V gene. Trimming pared 2 bases from V and 2 bases from J, leaving 9 bases between. The CDR3 DNA reads TGTGCCAGCAGCTTAAATACAGTTAACACTGAAGCTTTCTTT. This translates into CASSLNTVNTEAFF.

The rearrangement uses TRBV2 and TRBJ1-2; 7 nucleotides agree with TRBD1. Per germline, CDR1 SNHLY and CDR2 FYNNEI. This CDR3 comprises 14 residues. V trimming: 2 bases; J trimming: 4 bases; junction bases outside the gene matches: 4. In DNA, the CDR3 is TGTGCCAGCAGTGAAAAAGGGGGCGTCTATGGCTACACCTTC. This gives the protein CASSEKGGVYGYTF.

The gene calls are TRBV2 and TRBJ2-7, with D maybe TRBD2 (5 bases). With 8 bases removed from V and 5 bases from J, the gap between germline ends came to 16 bases. The CDR3 has 13 amino acids. The V gene's germline CDR1 is SNHLY and CDR2 FYNNEI. CDR3 DNA sequence: TGTGCCAGCTCGAGGGTGCCAGTCAACGAGCAGTACTTC. Residues: CASSRVPVNEQYF.